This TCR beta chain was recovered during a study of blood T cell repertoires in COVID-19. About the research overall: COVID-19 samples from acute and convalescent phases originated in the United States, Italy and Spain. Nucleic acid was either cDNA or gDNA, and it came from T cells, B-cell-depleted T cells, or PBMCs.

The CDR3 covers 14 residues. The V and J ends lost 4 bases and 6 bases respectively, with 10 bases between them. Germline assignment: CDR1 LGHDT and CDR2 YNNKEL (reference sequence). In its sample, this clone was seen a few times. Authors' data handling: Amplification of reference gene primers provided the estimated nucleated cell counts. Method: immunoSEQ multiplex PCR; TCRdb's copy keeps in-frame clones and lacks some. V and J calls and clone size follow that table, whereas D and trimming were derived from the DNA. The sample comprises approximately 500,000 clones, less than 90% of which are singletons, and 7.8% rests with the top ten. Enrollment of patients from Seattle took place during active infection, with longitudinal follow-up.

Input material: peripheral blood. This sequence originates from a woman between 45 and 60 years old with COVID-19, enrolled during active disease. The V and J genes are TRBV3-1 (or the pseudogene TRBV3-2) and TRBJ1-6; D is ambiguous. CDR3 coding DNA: TGTGCCAGCAGCCCCGAGACTTTTAATTCACCCCTCCACTTT. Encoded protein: CASSPETFNSPLHF.